This T cell receptor beta chain is from a study of T cell responses to AZD1222 COVID-19 vaccine. Profiled with immunoSEQ multiplex PCR; TCRdb holds only in-frame clones, not every one. The sample yields approximately 110,000 clones, around 86% seen once. Germline values: CDR1 GTSNPN, CDR2 SVGIG (reference sequence). Trimming pared 1 base from V and 2 bases from J, leaving 9 bases between. The CDR3 totals 14 residues. The material was peripheral blood, obtained on day 0 of AZD1222 vaccination. This chain connects TRBV30 to TRBJ2-1; possibly TRBD1 for D (6 bases). This receptor was obtained from an adult in good health. For the CDR3, the DNA is TGTGCCTGGAGTGGAGGGGGACCCTACAATGAGCAGTTCTTC. Protein sequence: CAWSGGGPYNEQFF.